Listed here is a single T cell receptor beta chain. The target antigen is unknown. The CDR3 has 12 residues. Germline V gives CDR1 ENHRY, CDR2 SYGVKD. Trimming shortened V by 2 bases and J by 6 bases, and 7 bases separated the two germline ends. Using immunoSEQ multiplex PCR, the repertoire was profiled, and TCRdb retains in-frame clones only, with some absent. The sample includes approximately 8,200 clones, roughly 80% of them seen just once. This sample is drawn from a study of graft-versus-host responses after intestinal transplantation. Overall study context: Anti-thymocyte globulin was used for induction in all recipients, who then took tacrolimus and steroids for roughly 3 years. General study findings and limits: Detection of GvH clones occurred in recipient marrow, and some had their first appearance in ileum or blood. Early post-transplant HvG declines were associated with peak circulating GvH clone levels.

Graft-derived tissue was subjected to processing to liberate intraepithelial and lamina propria lymphocytes. The chain recombines TRBV10-3 with TRBJ1-1; no firm D call. This receptor was taken from a human patient who received an intestinal transplant, so some T cells may come from the graft donor. Sample: ileum tissue, taken approximately 230 days after intestinal transplant. The CDR3 reads CAISEAEAEAFF. DNA for the CDR3: TGTGCCATCAGTGAGGCGGAGGCTGAAGCTTTCTTT.